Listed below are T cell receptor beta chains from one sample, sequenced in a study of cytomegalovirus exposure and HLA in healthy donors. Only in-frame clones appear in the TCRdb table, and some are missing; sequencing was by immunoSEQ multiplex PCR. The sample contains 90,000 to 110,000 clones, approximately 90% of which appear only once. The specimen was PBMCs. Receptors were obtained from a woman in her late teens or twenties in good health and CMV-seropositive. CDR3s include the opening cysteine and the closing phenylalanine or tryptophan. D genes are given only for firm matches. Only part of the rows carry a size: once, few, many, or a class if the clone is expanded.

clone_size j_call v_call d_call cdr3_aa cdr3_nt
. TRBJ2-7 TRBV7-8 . CASSSGSAREQYF TGTGCCAGCAGCTCCGGAAGTGCTAGGGAGCAGTACTTC
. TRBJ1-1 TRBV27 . CASSQGMNTEAFF TGTGCCAGCAGTCAGGGGATGAACACTGAAGCTTTCTTT
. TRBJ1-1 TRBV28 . CASIPGHGTEAFF TGTGCCAGCATTCCGGGACACGGTACTGAAGCTTTCTTT
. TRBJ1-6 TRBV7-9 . CASSRDNSYNSPLHF TGTGCCAGCAGCCGGGACAACTCCTATAATTCACCCCTCCACTTT
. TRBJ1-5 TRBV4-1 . CASSHPGVKSNQPQHF TGCGCCAGCAGCCACCCAGGGGTTAAGAGCAATCAGCCCCAGCATTTT
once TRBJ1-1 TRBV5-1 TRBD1 CASSRRQGMNTEAFF TGCGCCAGCAGCCGTCGACAGGGCATGAACACTGAAGCTTTCTTT
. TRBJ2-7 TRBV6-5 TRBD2 CASSGLGSYEQYF TGTGCCAGTAGCGGGCTGGGATCCTACGAGCAGTACTTC
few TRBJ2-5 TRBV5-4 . CASSNGTSQYF TGTGCCAGCAGCAACGGGACATCCCAGTACTTC
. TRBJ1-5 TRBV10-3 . CAISGTAYSNQPQHF TGTGCCATCAGTGGGACAGCATATAGCAATCAGCCCCAGCATTTT
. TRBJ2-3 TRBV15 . CATSRVQGPLAQSQYF TGTGCCACCAGCAGGGTACAGGGCCCCCTTGCCCAGTCGCAGTATTTT
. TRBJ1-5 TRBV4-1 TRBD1 CASSQDQGQGSGQPQHF TGCGCCAGCAGCCAAGACCAGGGACAGGGGAGCGGTCAGCCCCAGCATTTT
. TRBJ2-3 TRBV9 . CASSVVGGRTDTQYF TGTGCCAGCAGCGTAGTGGGGGGGCGGACAGATACGCAGTATTTT
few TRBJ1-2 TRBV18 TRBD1 CASSLLGATGGAFSNYGYTF TGTGCCAGCTCACTCCTTGGGGCTACAGGGGGCGCATTCTCTAACTATGGCTACACCTTC
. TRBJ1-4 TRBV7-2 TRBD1 CASSASGQGYEKLFF TGTGCCAGCAGCGCCTCGGGACAGGGTTATGAAAAACTGTTTTTT
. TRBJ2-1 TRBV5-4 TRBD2 CASSLGDGRSYNEQFF TGTGCCAGCAGCTTGGGGGACGGGAGGTCCTACAATGAGCAGTTCTTC
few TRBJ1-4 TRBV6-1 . CASRDRDWNEKLFF TGTGCCAGCAGGGACCGGGACTGGAATGAAAAACTGTTTTTT
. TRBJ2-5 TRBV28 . CASSLGARGTSETQYF TGTGCCAGCAGTCTCGGAGCCAGGGGAACGTCGGAGACCCAGTACTTC
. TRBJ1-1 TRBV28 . CASLGAVAEAFF TGTGCCAGCCTTGGCGCGGTCGCTGAAGCTTTCTTT
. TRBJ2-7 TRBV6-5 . CASSPPGAYEQYF TGTGCCAGCAGCCCCCCCGGGGCCTACGAGCAGTACTTC
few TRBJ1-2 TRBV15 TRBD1 CATSRSDRNYGYTF TGTGCCACGAGCAGATCGGACAGGAACTATGGCTACACCTTC
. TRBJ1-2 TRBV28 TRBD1 CASRTGQGAFGYTF TGTGCCAGCAGGACGGGACAGGGGGCGTTCGGCTACACCTTC
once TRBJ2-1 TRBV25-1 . CASSREDEQFF TGTGCCAGCTCCCGCGAGGATGAGCAGTTCTTC
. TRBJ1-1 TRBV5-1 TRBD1 CASSYRQGADFGFEAFF TGCGCCAGCAGCTACAGACAGGGGGCGGACTTTGGTTTTGAAGCTTTCTTT
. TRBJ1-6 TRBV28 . CASSHAGTSLHF TGTGCCAGCAGTCACGCGGGCACATCCCTCCACTTT
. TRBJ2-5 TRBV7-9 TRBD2 CASSFGGGTSGQETQYF TGTGCCAGCAGCTTTGGCGGCGGGACTAGCGGTCAAGAGACCCAGTACTTC
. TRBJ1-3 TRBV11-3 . CASSLSQSSGNTIYF TGTGCCAGCAGCTTATCACAGAGCTCTGGAAACACCATATATTTT
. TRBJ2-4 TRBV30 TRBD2 CAWSGEGMTKNIQYF TGTGCCTGGAGTGGGGAGGGTATGACCAAAAACATTCAGTACTTC
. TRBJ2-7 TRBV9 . CASSPSAGDPYEQYF TGTGCCAGCAGCCCCTCCGCAGGGGATCCCTACGAGCAGTACTTC
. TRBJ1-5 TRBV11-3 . CASSLYSNQPQHF TGTGCCAGCAGCTTATATAGCAATCAGCCCCAGCATTTT
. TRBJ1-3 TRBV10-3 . CAINPDSAGNTIYF TGTGCCATCAACCCGGACAGTGCTGGAAACACCATATATTTT
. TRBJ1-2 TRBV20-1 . CSAGRTGNYTF TGCAGTGCTGGAAGGACGGGAAACTACACCTTC
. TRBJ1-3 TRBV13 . CASSLWGQSRSGNTIYF TGTGCCAGCAGCTTATGGGGACAAAGCCGTTCTGGAAACACCATATATTTT
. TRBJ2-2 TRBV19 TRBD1 CASSRGTGLNGELFF TGTGCCAGTAGTAGGGGGACAGGGTTAAATGGGGAGCTGTTTTTT
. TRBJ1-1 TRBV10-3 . CAVGVGAQTTEAFF TGTGCCGTAGGCGTAGGGGCCCAAACCACTGAAGCTTTCTTT
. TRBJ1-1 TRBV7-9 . CASSLILGGNTEAFF TGTGCCAGCAGCTTAATCTTAGGGGGAAACACTGAAGCTTTCTTT
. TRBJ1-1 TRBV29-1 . CSVAGRMNTEAFF TGCAGCGTCGCGGGACGGATGAACACTGAAGCTTTCTTT
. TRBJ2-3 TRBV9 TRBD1 CASSQTEGQGGTDTQYF TGTGCCAGCAGTCAAACCGAGGGACAGGGCGGCACAGATACGCAGTATTTT
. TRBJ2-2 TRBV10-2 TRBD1 CASSESRGRGRYTGELFF TGCGCCAGCAGTGAGTCCCGGGGCAGGGGGCGATACACCGGGGAGCTGTTTTTT
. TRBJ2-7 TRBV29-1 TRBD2 CSVPEVAGGERAF TGCAGCGTCCCTGAGGTCGCGGGAGGGGAACGGGCGTTC
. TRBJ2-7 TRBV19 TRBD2 CASSSLAGGSYEQYF TGTGCCAGTAGTAGCCTAGCGGGGGGTTCCTACGAGCAGTACTTC
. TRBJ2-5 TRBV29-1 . CSVVRPSRETQYF TGCAGCGTTGTCCGTCCGAGTAGAGAGACCCAGTACTTC
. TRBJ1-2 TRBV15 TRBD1 CATSRDPQGGGGYTF TGTGCCACCAGCAGAGACCCACAGGGGGGAGGGGGCTACACCTTC
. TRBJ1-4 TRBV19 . CASREERNEKLFF TGTGCCAGTAGAGAGGAGAGAAATGAAAAACTGTTTTTT
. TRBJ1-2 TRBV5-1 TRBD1 CASSPTGTGGYGYTF TGCGCCAGCAGCCCCACCGGGACAGGGGGCTATGGCTACACCTTC
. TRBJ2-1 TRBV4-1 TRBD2 CASSFGAGGEQFF TGCGCCAGCAGCTTCGGAGCGGGAGGTGAGCAGTTCTTC
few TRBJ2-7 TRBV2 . CASSEWHEQYF TGTGCCAGCAGTGAATGGCACGAGCAGTACTTC